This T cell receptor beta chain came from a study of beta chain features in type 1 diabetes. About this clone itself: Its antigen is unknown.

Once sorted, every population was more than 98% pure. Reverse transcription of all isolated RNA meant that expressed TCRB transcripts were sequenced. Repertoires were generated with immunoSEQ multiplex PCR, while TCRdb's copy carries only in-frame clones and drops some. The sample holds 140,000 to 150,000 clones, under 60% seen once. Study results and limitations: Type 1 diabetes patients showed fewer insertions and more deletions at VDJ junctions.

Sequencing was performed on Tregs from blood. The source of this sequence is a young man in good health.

The CDR3 DNA follows: TGTGCCAGCTCAGGACAGGGTCTCTCCTACGAGCAGTACTTC. Translation gives CASSGQGLSYEQYF. V gene TRBV27 combines with J gene TRBJ2-7, with 8 bases lining up with TRBD1. CDR1 and CDR2 from the germline V gene are MNHEY and SMNVEV (reference sequence). Trimming took 8 bases from V and 0 from J; bases not matched to a gene: 6. CDR3 length: 14 residues.